The 3 T cell receptor beta chains given below trace back to one sample, sequenced in a study of blood T cell repertoires in COVID-19. Clones were sequenced by immunoSEQ multiplex PCR, and TCRdb holds only the in-frame ones, with some missing. The sample includes 200,000 to 300,000 clones, around four fifths of them seen just once. Sequencing used peripheral blood. The receptors here all came from a woman aged 55-69 years with active or convalescent COVID-19.

The CDR3 DNA follows: TGTGCCAGCAGCTTAGAGCCGGCGCGGAGCACAGATACGCAGTATTTT. Translating gives CASSLEPARSTDTQYF. The chain is built from TRBV7-8 and TRBJ2-3, with D unclear. Between the trimmed V and J ends, which lost 1 base and 0 bases, there was a span of 11 bases. The CDR3 runs to 16 residues. Germline V gives CDR1 SGHVS, CDR2 FQNEAQ.

As DNA, the CDR3 is TGTGCCAGCTCACCGACTAGCGGGATTCAAGAGACCCAGTACTTC. Its translation: CASSPTSGIQETQYF. This sequence joins TRBV18 and TRBJ2-5; 11 positions agree with TRBD2. Trimming removed 3 bases from V and 2 bases from J; junction bases left unmatched: 2. Germline lookup yields CDR1 KGHSH and CDR2 LQKENI. This CDR3 is 15 amino acids long.

The V gene is TRBV5-5, the J gene TRBJ2-5; 7 nucleotides line up with TRBD1. The V gene end was trimmed by 0 bases and the J gene end by 0 bases; junction bases not matched to a gene: 8. The CDR3 length is 17 residues. Germline CDR1 and CDR2: SGHKS and YYEKEE (reference sequence). The CDR3: CASSLDPTGEYQETQYF. DNA of the CDR3: TGTGCCAGCAGCTTGGATCCTACAGGGGAATACCAAGAGACCCAGTACTTC.